This TCR beta chain was documented in a study of blood T cell repertoires in COVID-19. Whole-study context: T cells, B-cell-depleted T cells, or PBMCs provided the cDNA or gDNA that served as material.

The age range of participants was 18 to 89 years, with residence in about two dozen US areas. The authors' processing: Amplification from reference gene primers served as the basis for estimated nucleated cell counts. Profiled with immunoSEQ multiplex PCR; TCRdb holds only in-frame clones, not every one. V and J calls and clone size follow that table, whereas D and trimming were derived from the DNA. Of under 200,000 clones in the sample, about 82% were seen once. Trimming shortened V by 1 base and J by 0 bases, and 7 bases separated the two germline ends. The germline CDR1 and CDR2 sequences are LNHNV and YYDKDF (reference sequence). This CDR3 is built from 14 residues.

This clonotype was obtained from a man aged 40-50 years with acute COVID-19. This sequence joins TRBV15 and TRBJ2-7; a possible D gene is TRBD1 (6 bases). Sequencing input: PBMCs or T cells enriched from blood (not recorded which). This CDR3 reads CATSRATGSYEQYF. The CDR3 nucleotides read TGTGCCACCAGCAGAGCGACAGGCTCCTACGAGCAGTACTTC.